What follows describes a single T cell receptor beta chain. The antigen is undetermined. The data belong to a study of CD8 T cells in ankylosing spondylitis. This CDR3 region has 15 residues. Germline-derived CDR1 and CDR2 are SGHDT and YYEEEE. The V end lost 4 bases, the J end lost 0 bases, and 11 bases lay between the germline ends. The study, taken as a whole, reports: There were earlier reports of some motif variants in reactive arthritis synovial fluid and blood. Reportedly, disease-linked clones are significantly enriched in ankylosing spondylitis patients' matched synovial fluid.

Each TCR beta library was made by quantitative 5'-RACE that incorporated molecular barcodes. TCRdb passed the 5' RACE reads through MiXCR, listing each CDR3 protein once. The table has 150,000 or so distinct CDR3 sequences, around 19% seen once; the top ten hold roughly 7.7%. Sequenced input: blood, either unsorted or a sorted T cell fraction (not recorded which). The sequence derives from a male donor with ankylosing spondylitis or in good health (not recorded which). This chain uses TRBV5-6 with TRBJ1-5, with a tentative D call TRBD1 (5 bases). CDR3 residues: CASSPGLHSNQPQHF. As DNA, the CDR3 is TGTGCCAGCAGCCCGGGACTACATAGCAATCAGCCCCAGCATTTT.